What follows are 27 T cell receptor beta chains derived from one specimen sequenced in a study of shared clonotypes between healthy human individuals. The data were produced by immunoSEQ multiplex PCR, yet TCRdb's version contains in-frame clones alone and is incomplete. This sample has about 1 million clones, with 75% found just once. The specimen sequenced was memory CD4+ T cells sorted from blood. Sample subset: CD45RA-negative fraction. These receptors all come from a man between 18 and 29 years old in good health.

At least ten counts were recorded for this clone. The chain has TRBV28 and TRBJ1-5; D is uncertain. The CDR3 spans 12 residues. The V gene lost 8 bases and the J gene lost 6 bases, with 11 bases spanning the gap. Germline CDR1 MDHEN, CDR2 SYDVKM. The CDR3 reads CASSRGGQPQHF. CDR3 coding DNA: TGTGCCAGCTCTAGAGGCGGTCAGCCCCAGCATTTT. Looking up the rest from reference TRBV28 and TRBJ1-5 gives the full variable domain: DVKVTQSSRYLVKRTGEKVFLECVQDMDHENMFWYRQDPGLGLRLIYFSYDVKMKEKGDIPEGYSVSREKKERFSLILESASTNQTSMYLCASSRGGQPQHFGDGTRLSIL.

The chain is built from TRBV5-4 and TRBJ2-3; 14 bases match TRBD2. This CDR3 has 18 amino acids. Germline CDR1 and CDR2: SGHNT and YYREEE (reference sequence). Germline trimming cut 4 bases from V and 4 bases from J; bases unmatched to any gene: 11. Written as DNA, the CDR3 is TGTGCCAGCAGCAGCATAATGGGACTAGCGGGAGAGGCAGATACGCAGTATTTT. Its translation: CASSSIMGLAGEADTQYF.

The chain combines TRBV4-1 with TRBJ2-4; D unclear. The CDR3 spans 15 residues. From germline, CDR1 is MGHRA and CDR2 YSYEKL. V lost 0 bases, J lost 3 bases, and 9 bases lay in between. CDR3 nucleotide sequence: TGCGCCAGCAGCCAAGACCCAGGTTTCAAAAACATTCAGTACTTC. Translation: CASSQDPGFKNIQYF.

V and J are TRBV5-4 and TRBJ1-5; the match to TRBD1 covers 7 bases. J lost 2 bases, V lost 2 bases, and 16 bases had no gene match. This CDR3 contains 19 residues. The V gene's germline CDR1 is SGHNT and CDR2 YYREEE (reference sequence). CDR3 sequence: CASSFRQGPGVIGNQPQHF. The DNA for the CDR3 is TGTGCCAGCAGCTTCCGACAGGGTCCGGGGGTAATTGGCAATCAGCCCCAGCATTTT.

This clone has a handful of counts. This chain uses TRBV5-1 with TRBJ2-4, with 7 positions matching TRBD1. The CDR3 runs 13 residues. Trimming took 0 bases from V and 9 from J; bases not matched to a gene: 3. Germline assignment: CDR1 SGHRS and CDR2 YFSETQ. The CDR3 DNA reads as TGCGCCAGCAGCTTGGGGGACAGTGGCATTCAGTACTTC. This gives the protein CASSLGDSGIQYF.

This clone was seen a handful of times. The chain combines TRBV19 with TRBJ1-1, with a possible D match to TRBD1 (6 bases). This CDR3 comprises 14 residues. Germline V gene sequence: CDR1 LNHDA, CDR2 SQIVND (reference sequence). Trimming stripped 5 bases from V and 3 bases from J, with 13 bases between. Here the CDR3 DNA reads TGTGCCAGTAGTCGTCCGGGGGCGGACACTGAAGCTTTCTTT. Amino acid sequence: CASSRPGADTEAFF. Full variable domain (rest looked up from reference TRBV19 and TRBJ1-1): DGGITQSPKYLFRKEGQNVTLSCEQNLNHDAMYWYRQDPGQGLRLIYYSQIVNDFQKGDIAEGYSVSREKKESFPLTVTSAQKNPTAFYLCASSRPGADTEAFFGQGTRLTVV.

The genes are TRBV10-2 and TRBJ1-5, with TRBD1 as a possible D gene (5 bases). CDR3 length equals 16 residues. Deletions cut 4 bases from V and 0 bases from J, with 13 bases between. Germline values: CDR1 WSHSY, CDR2 SAAADI. The CDR3 DNA follows: TGCGCCAGCAGTGGTCCAGGGTACTATAGCAATCAGCCCCAGCATTTT. Translation gives CASSGPGYYSNQPQHF.

In nucleotides, the CDR3 is TGTGCCAGCAGTCTAGCGGGTGGCAACAATGAGCAGTTCTTC. Residues: CASSLAGGNNEQFF. The rearrangement joins TRBV6-5 to TRBJ2-1, with 8 bases that match TRBD2. After removal of 5 bases from V and 5 bases from J, the junction contained 5 bases not matched to a gene. The CDR3 contains 14 residues. Germline-derived CDR1 and CDR2 are MNHEY and SVGAGI.

This chain links TRBV7-2 with TRBJ2-1; unclear D gene. The CDR3 length is 14 residues. Trimming left V 2 bases short and J 7 bases short, with 12 bases between. Germline V CDR1 and CDR2: SGHTA, FQGNSA. The CDR3 region is CASSLRWTGNEQFF. CDR3 nucleotide sequence: TGTGCCAGCAGCTTACGGTGGACCGGGAATGAGCAGTTCTTC. The entire variable domain, with the rest obtained from reference TRBV7-2 and TRBJ2-1, is as follows: GAGVSQSPSNKVTEKGKDVELRCDPISGHTALYWYRQSLGQGLEFLIYFQGNSAPDKSGLPSDRFSAERTGGSVSTLTIQRTQQEDSAVYLCASSLRWTGNEQFFGPGTRLTVL.

V usage is TRBV9 and J usage is TRBJ2-3, with a weak D call TRBD1 (6 bases). Trimming took 3 bases from V and 13 from J, leaving 18 bases between them. The CDR3 runs to 13 residues. The germline gives CDR1 SGDLS, CDR2 YYNGEE. In DNA form, the CDR3 reads TGTGCCAGCAGCGAAAACCCGGGACAAGGGGAGTATTTT. The encoded protein is CASSENPGQGEYF.

This clone was found a few times. The rearrangement uses TRBV5-1 and TRBJ1-5, with 8 bases aligning to TRBD1. With 4 bases clipped from V and 3 bases from J, the junction kept 6 bases outside the gene matches. Germline V gene lookup returns CDR1 SGHRS and CDR2 YFSETQ. The CDR3 is 15 amino acids. The CDR3 bases are TGCGCCAGCAGCGCGCTGGGACAGGACAATCAGCCCCAGCATTTT. It yields the protein CASSALGQDNQPQHF.

This clone was observed once. The chain recombines TRBV30 with TRBJ1-6, with no clear D. Between the trimmed V and J ends, which lost 3 bases and 8 bases, there was a span of 14 bases. In germline, CDR1 is GTSNPN, CDR2 SVGIG (reference sequence). The length of the CDR3 is 14 residues. The CDR3 DNA reads as TGTGCCTGGAGCGCCGGGAATCGGGATTCACCCCTCCACTTT. It specifies CAWSAGNRDSPLHF.

The J gene is TRBJ2-3, the V gene TRBV12-5; 10 nucleotides match TRBD2. The ends lost 0 bases at V and 4 bases at J; junction bases unmatched: 4. The germline V gene has CDR1 LGHNT and CDR2 FRNRAP. The CDR3 contains 16 residues. The CDR3 loop is CASGLVLAGAPDTQYF. The DNA for the CDR3 is TGTGCTAGTGGTTTGGTTCTAGCGGGAGCCCCAGATACGCAGTATTTT.

This clone appeared a single time. As DNA, the CDR3 is TGCGCCAGCAGCTTAAGGGACAGCTCACCTGGCTACACCTTC. Its translation is CASSLRDSSPGYTF. V and J are TRBV5-1 and TRBJ1-2; 7 nucleotides align to TRBD1. This CDR3 has 14 amino acids. V was pared by 2 bases and J by 7 bases, with 8 bases of the junction left unmatched. Looked up from germline, CDR1 is SGHRS and CDR2 is YFSETQ.

The chain has TRBV2 and TRBJ2-1, with D maybe TRBD2 (5 bases). V lost 10 bases, J lost 1 base, and 14 bases lay in between. CDR1 is SNHLY and CDR2 is FYNNEI in the germline V gene. The CDR3 is 14 residues long. The CDR3 nucleotides are TGTGCCACCCAGATAGCGCCGTCCTACAATGAGCAGTTCTTC. The encoded protein is CATQIAPSYNEQFF.

V gene TRBV5-4 combines with J gene TRBJ2-7; 7 bases map to TRBD2. The CDR3 has 14 residues. Germline V gene lookup returns CDR1 SGHNT and CDR2 YYREEE (reference sequence). V was pared by 2 bases and J by 7 bases, with 9 bases of the junction left unmatched. The CDR3: CASSFGGEKGEQYF. The DNA of the CDR3 is TGTGCCAGCAGCTTTGGGGGGGAGAAAGGAGAGCAGTACTTC.

V and J are TRBV6-1 and TRBJ2-7; 10 positions agree with TRBD1. V dropped 8 bases and J dropped 6; count of bases not matched to a gene: 4. The V gene's germline CDR1 is MNHNS and CDR2 SASEGT. The CDR3 is made up of 12 amino acids. The CDR3 DNA sequence: TGTGCCAGCCTGGGACAGGGGTTCGAGCAGTACTTC. Translation gives CASLGQGFEQYF.

V and J are TRBV28 and TRBJ2-1; TRBD1 might be the D (5 bases). The germline gives CDR1 MDHEN, CDR2 SYDVKM. The CDR3 has 15 amino acids. V was shortened by 1 base and J by 14 bases, with 21 bases between the two germline ends. CDR3 DNA sequence: TGTGCCAGCAGTTTATCGGATGTAGGGGTGAAGGCGGAGTTCTTC. Translated: CASSLSDVGVKAEFF.

CDR3 DNA: TGTGCCAGCAGCCAGGGACAGGGCTCCTACGAGCAGTACTTC. It codes for CASSQGQGSYEQYF. The chain recombines TRBV4-2 with TRBJ2-7; 9 nucleotides line up with TRBD1. The CDR3 totals 14 residues. From germline, CDR1 is LGHNA and CDR2 YNFKEQ. Trimming cost V 3 bases and J 0 bases; bases outside gene matches: 0.

V is TRBV6-5 and J is TRBJ1-5; no clear D. Trimming stripped 3 bases from V and 4 bases from J, with 7 bases between. Per germline, CDR1 MNHEY and CDR2 SVGAGI. The CDR3 has 13 amino acids. The CDR3 DNA sequence: TGTGCCAGCAGTTATAATTGGAATCAGCCCCAGCATTTT. It encodes CASSYNWNQPQHF.

To note about this clone: Within the sample, other DNA sequences also encode this same CDR3. The rearrangement uses TRBV7-9 and TRBJ2-7, with D maybe TRBD1 (6 bases). Trimming cost V 5 bases and J 5 bases, with 13 bases left between them. The CDR3 totals 13 residues. CDR1 SEHNR and CDR2 FQNEAQ come from the germline V gene (reference sequence). CDR3 in DNA: TGTGCCAGCAGCCCTACCAGGGGCGACGAGCAGTACTTC. Amino acid sequence: CASSPTRGDEQYF.

This clone has just a few counts. This sample includes further DNA sequences coding for the same CDR3. The V gene is TRBV7-2, the J gene TRBJ1-2; TRBD1 might be the D (5 bases). CDR1 is SGHTA and CDR2 is FQGNSA in the germline V gene. V lost 1 base and J 8 bases, leaving 8 bases between the germline ends. The CDR3 sequence is 12 residues long. CDR3 in amino acids: CASSLDRGGYTF. CDR3 DNA sequence: TGTGCCAGCAGCTTAGATCGGGGCGGCTACACCTTC.

This clone was seen a few times. V and J are TRBV19 and TRBJ1-6, with 9 bases matching TRBD1. Unmatched junction bases numbered 10, after V lost 9 bases and J lost 13 bases. This CDR3 is 13 amino acids long. Looked up from germline, CDR1 is LNHDA and CDR2 is SQIVND (reference sequence). The CDR3 DNA follows: TGTGCCAGCTTTCCGGGACAGGGCGGTCCCCTCCACTTT. This gives the protein CASFPGQGGPLHF.

This chain uses TRBV7-3 with TRBJ1-3; D is uncertain. The ends were cut back, 0 bases at V and 0 bases at J, with 9 bases in the middle. The CDR3 extends over 16 amino acids. The germline gives CDR1 SGHTA, CDR2 FQGTGA. CDR3 in amino acids: CASSLTPDVSGNTIYF. In nucleotides, the CDR3 is TGTGCCAGCAGCTTAACACCAGACGTCTCTGGAAACACCATATATTTT.

The chain recombines TRBV2 with TRBJ1-6; 7 bases align to TRBD1. Germline CDR1 SNHLY, CDR2 FYNNEI. The CDR3 extends over 14 amino acids. Trimming took 4 bases from V and 7 from J; bases not matched to a gene: 4. DNA of the CDR3: TGTGCCAGCAGTGGGGACAGAACAAATTCACCCCTCCACTTT. This gives the protein CASSGDRTNSPLHF.

This sequence joins TRBV5-6 and TRBJ1-1; a possible D gene is TRBD1 (6 bases). The CDR3 contains 13 residues. Deletions cut 0 bases from V and 7 bases from J, with 10 bases between. CDR1 is SGHDT and CDR2 is YYEEEE in the germline V gene. This CDR3 reads CASSLDRVVEAFF. CDR3 DNA: TGTGCCAGCAGCTTGGACAGGGTGGTTGAAGCTTTCTTT.

The chain links TRBV18 to TRBJ1-2; weak D call: TRBD1 (6 bases). Germline-derived CDR1 and CDR2 are KGHSH and LQKENI. Between the trimmed V and J ends, which lost 4 bases and 0 bases, there was a span of 9 bases. The CDR3 totals 14 residues. Here the CDR3 reads CASSLQGANYGYTF. The CDR3 coding sequence is TGTGCCAGCTCACTACAGGGAGCTAACTATGGCTACACCTTC.